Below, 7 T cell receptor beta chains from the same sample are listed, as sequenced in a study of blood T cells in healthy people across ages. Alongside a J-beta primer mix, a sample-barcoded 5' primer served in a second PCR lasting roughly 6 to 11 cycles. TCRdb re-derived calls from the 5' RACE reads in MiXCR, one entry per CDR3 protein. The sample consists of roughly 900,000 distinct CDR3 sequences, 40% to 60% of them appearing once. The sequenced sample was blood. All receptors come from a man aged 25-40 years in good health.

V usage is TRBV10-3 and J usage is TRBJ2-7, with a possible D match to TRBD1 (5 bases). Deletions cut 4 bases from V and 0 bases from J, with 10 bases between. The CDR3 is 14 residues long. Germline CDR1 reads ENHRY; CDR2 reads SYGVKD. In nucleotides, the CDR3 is TGTGCCATCAGTGGCTCAGGGCTCTCCTACGAGCAGTACTTC. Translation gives CAISGSGLSYEQYF.

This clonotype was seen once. The CDR3 protein is CASSFDRLTYEQYF. The CDR3 DNA reads as TGTGCCAGCAGTTTTGACAGACTCACCTACGAGCAGTACTTC. The rearrangement joins TRBV27 to TRBJ2-4; D is perhaps TRBD1 (5 bases). The DNA end is more similar to TRBJ2-7, so the J call may be wrong. The CDR3 runs 14 residues. Germline CDR1 and CDR2: MNHEY and SMNVEV (reference sequence).

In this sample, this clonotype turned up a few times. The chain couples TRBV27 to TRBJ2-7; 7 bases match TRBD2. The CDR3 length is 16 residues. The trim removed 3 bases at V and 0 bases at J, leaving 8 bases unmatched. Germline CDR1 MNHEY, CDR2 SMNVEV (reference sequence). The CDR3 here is CASSLVSGSSSYEQYF. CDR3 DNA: TGTGCCAGCAGTTTGGTTAGCGGGTCGAGCTCCTACGAGCAGTACTTC.

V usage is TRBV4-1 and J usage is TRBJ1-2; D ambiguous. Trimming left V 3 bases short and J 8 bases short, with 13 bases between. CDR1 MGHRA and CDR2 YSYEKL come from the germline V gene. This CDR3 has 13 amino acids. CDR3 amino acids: CASSQSTVGGYTF. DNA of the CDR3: TGCGCCAGCAGCCAGAGTACGGTGGGAGGCTACACCTTC.

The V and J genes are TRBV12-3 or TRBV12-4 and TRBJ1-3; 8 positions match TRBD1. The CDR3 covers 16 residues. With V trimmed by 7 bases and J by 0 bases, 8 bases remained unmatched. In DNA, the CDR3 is TGTGCCAGCAAAATAAGACAGGGGAGCTCTGGAAACACCATATATTTT. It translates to CASKIRQGSSGNTIYF.

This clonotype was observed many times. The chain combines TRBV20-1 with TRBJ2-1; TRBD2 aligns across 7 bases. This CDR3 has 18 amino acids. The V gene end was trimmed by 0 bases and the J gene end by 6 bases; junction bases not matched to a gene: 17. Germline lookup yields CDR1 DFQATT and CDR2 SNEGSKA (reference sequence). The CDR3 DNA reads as TGCAGTGCTAGAGATTTGAGCAAGGGACTAAGATACATCAATGAGCAGTTCTTC. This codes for CSARDLSKGLRYINEQFF.

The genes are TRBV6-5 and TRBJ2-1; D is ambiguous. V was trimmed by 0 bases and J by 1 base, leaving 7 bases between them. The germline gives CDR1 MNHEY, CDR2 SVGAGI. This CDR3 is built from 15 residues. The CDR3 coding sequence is TGTGCCAGCAGTTACTCGGCACAATCCTACAATGAGCAGTTCTTC. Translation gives CASSYSAQSYNEQFF.